A selection of T cell receptor beta chains follows, all from one sample in a study of control samples from healthy donors and cancer patients. Some clones are missing from TCRdb's copy, which holds only in-frame ones; the method was immunoSEQ multiplex PCR. Of over 45,000 clones in the sample, roughly 87% are singletons; the top ten hold around 1.4%. Material: PBMCs. The receptors come from a man between 40 and 49 years old with colorectal cancer. The CDR3 runs from the conserved cysteine through the conserved F or W. D genes are given only for firm matches. Rows give clone size only sometimes, using once, few, many, or a class for an expanded clone.

v_gene: TRBV5-1; j_gene: TRBJ2-1; d_gene: TRBD2; abundance: NA; CDR3nt: TGCGCCAGCAGCTTCGAGCGGGAGTCCCTCCATGATGAGCAGTTCTTC; CDR3aa: CASSFERESLHDEQFF
v_gene: TRBV7-7; j_gene: TRBJ2-1; d_gene: NA; abundance: NA; CDR3nt: TGTGCTAGCAGCTTAGTGTTGGTATCCTACAATGAGCAGTTCTTC; CDR3aa: CASSLVLVSYNEQFF
v_gene: TRBV5-6; j_gene: TRBJ2-3; d_gene: NA; abundance: NA; CDR3nt: TGTGCCAGCAGCTTTGGAGGGCCTGCAGATACGCAGTATTTT; CDR3aa: CASSFGGPADTQYF
v_gene: TRBV21-1; j_gene: TRBJ1-1; d_gene: NA; abundance: NA; CDR3nt: TGTGCCAGCAGCAAAGCGCTTTCCAGGGCTATGAACACTGAAGCTTTCTTT; CDR3aa: CASSKALSRAMNTEAFF
v_gene: TRBV6-5; j_gene: TRBJ1-1; d_gene: NA; abundance: NA; CDR3nt: TGTGCCAGCAGTTACTCGTCAGGGTATCGGAACACTGAAGCTTTCTTT; CDR3aa: CASSYSSGYRNTEAFF
v_gene: TRBV28; j_gene: TRBJ1-3; d_gene: NA; abundance: NA; CDR3nt: TGTGCCAGCAGTTTCAGTCGCTCTGGAAACACCATATATTTT; CDR3aa: CASSFSRSGNTIYF
v_gene: TRBV6-5; j_gene: TRBJ2-7; d_gene: NA; abundance: NA; CDR3nt: TGTGCCAGCAGGGCAGGGGTAAGCTACGAGCAGTACTTC; CDR3aa: CASRAGVSYEQYF
v_gene: TRBV27; j_gene: TRBJ1-6; d_gene: NA; abundance: NA; CDR3nt: TGTGCCAGCAGCTATTATAATTCACCCCTCCACTTT; CDR3aa: CASSYYNSPLHF
v_gene: TRBV28; j_gene: TRBJ2-3; d_gene: NA; abundance: once; CDR3nt: TGTGCCAGCAGTTTTGCCGGCTCTAGCACAGATACGCAGTATTTT; CDR3aa: CASSFAGSSTDTQYF
v_gene: TRBV19; j_gene: TRBJ2-3; d_gene: TRBD2; abundance: NA; CDR3nt: TGTGCCAGTAGCGTAGCGGGATTCGCAGATACGCAGTATTTT; CDR3aa: CASSVAGFADTQYF
v_gene: TRBV6-5; j_gene: TRBJ2-7; d_gene: TRBD2; abundance: NA; CDR3nt: TGTGCCAGCAGTTACAGTCGGGGCCGGGGGGAGTACTTC; CDR3aa: CASSYSRGRGEYF
v_gene: TRBV18; j_gene: TRBJ2-2; d_gene: NA; abundance: NA; CDR3nt: TGTGCCAGCTCACCAATTCGACAGGCGAACACCGGGGAGCTGTTTTTT; CDR3aa: CASSPIRQANTGELFF
v_gene: TRBV30; j_gene: TRBJ1-6; d_gene: NA; abundance: NA; CDR3nt: TGTGCCTGGAGTGTGGGGGGGTTAAATTCACCCCTCCACTTT; CDR3aa: CAWSVGGLNSPLHF
v_gene: TRBV7-2; j_gene: TRBJ2-7; d_gene: TRBD2; abundance: NA; CDR3nt: TGTGCCAGCAGCGTCCGCGGGGGGGGGCCCGGGACTAGCGGGAGAGAGCAGTACTTC; CDR3aa: CASSVRGGGPGTSGREQYF
v_gene: TRBV7-2; j_gene: TRBJ2-1; d_gene: TRBD2; abundance: once; CDR3nt: TGTGCCAGCAGCTTAGAAGGGAGGGTGAATGAGCAGTTCTTC; CDR3aa: CASSLEGRVNEQFF
v_gene: TRBV14; j_gene: TRBJ2-7; d_gene: NA; abundance: NA; CDR3nt: TGTGCCAGCAGCCTGGCAGGGGTTCGGTACGAGCAGTACTTC; CDR3aa: CASSLAGVRYEQYF
v_gene: TRBV7-9; j_gene: TRBJ2-7; d_gene: TRBD1; abundance: NA; CDR3nt: TGTGCCAGCAGCCCCTGGGACAGAAGCTCCTACGAGCAGTACTTC; CDR3aa: CASSPWDRSSYEQYF
v_gene: TRBV5-1; j_gene: TRBJ2-3; d_gene: NA; abundance: NA; CDR3nt: TGCGCCAGCAGCCCGGTGAGAGGGACAGATACGCAGTATTTT; CDR3aa: CASSPVRGTDTQYF
v_gene: TRBV5-1; j_gene: TRBJ1-1; d_gene: NA; abundance: NA; CDR3nt: TGCGCCAGCAGCCTAGGATCCAAGCTCACTGAAGCTTTCTTT; CDR3aa: CASSLGSKLTEAFF
v_gene: TRBV19; j_gene: TRBJ1-4; d_gene: NA; abundance: NA; CDR3nt: TGTGCCAGTAGTATGAGCGGACCTCATTATTGGAATGAAAAACTGTTTTTT; CDR3aa: CASSMSGPHYWNEKLFF
v_gene: TRBV20-1; j_gene: TRBJ2-5; d_gene: NA; abundance: NA; CDR3nt: TGCAGTGCTAGTTTGGGACCCTGGAAGTCGGAGACCCAGTACTTC; CDR3aa: CSASLGPWKSETQYF
v_gene: TRBV6-5; j_gene: TRBJ1-2; d_gene: NA; abundance: once; CDR3nt: TGTGCCAGCAGTTACTCGTCGCCAGCCGGCGACTATGGCTACACCTTC; CDR3aa: CASSYSSPAGDYGYTF
v_gene: TRBV24-1; j_gene: TRBJ2-3; d_gene: NA; abundance: NA; CDR3nt: NA; CDR3aa: CATSVPGHYTDTQYF
v_gene: TRBV19; j_gene: TRBJ1-5; d_gene: TRBD1; abundance: NA; CDR3nt: TGTGCCAGTAATGATATGCGCAGGGGGGATCAGCCCCAGCATTTT; CDR3aa: CASNDMRRGDQPQHF
v_gene: TRBV7-9; j_gene: TRBJ2-7; d_gene: TRBD1; abundance: few; CDR3nt: TGTGCCAGCAGCTCCCAATCCCGCCCCGGGACAGGTATGGACGAGCAGTACTTC; CDR3aa: CASSSQSRPGTGMDEQYF
v_gene: TRBV30; j_gene: TRBJ2-7; d_gene: NA; abundance: NA; CDR3nt: TGTGCCTGGACAGGTGGTTACGAGCAGTACTTC; CDR3aa: CAWTGGYEQYF
v_gene: TRBV5-1; j_gene: TRBJ1-4; d_gene: TRBD1; abundance: NA; CDR3nt: TGCGCCAGCAGGGACAGGGTCAATGAAAAACTGTTTTTT; CDR3aa: CASRDRVNEKLFF
v_gene: TRBV5-4; j_gene: TRBJ2-4; d_gene: NA; abundance: NA; CDR3nt: TGTGCCAGCAGCTTGGAACAGAAAAACATTCAGTACTTC; CDR3aa: CASSLEQKNIQYF
v_gene: TRBV6-5; j_gene: TRBJ2-3; d_gene: NA; abundance: NA; CDR3nt: TGTGCCAGCAACGAGGGGGGTACGCAGTATTTT; CDR3aa: CASNEGGTQYF
v_gene: TRBV30; j_gene: TRBJ1-1; d_gene: NA; abundance: NA; CDR3nt: TGTGCCTGGAGTGTACGGACAGAGTTGGGTGAAGCTTTCTTT; CDR3aa: CAWSVRTELGEAFF
v_gene: TRBV18; j_gene: TRBJ2-7; d_gene: TRBD2; abundance: NA; CDR3nt: TGTGCCAGCTCAACTGCGGGGGGGATCACCTACGAGCAGTACTTC; CDR3aa: CASSTAGGITYEQYF
v_gene: TRBV27; j_gene: TRBJ1-4; d_gene: NA; abundance: NA; CDR3nt: TGTGCCAGCAGAGACGGGTCGCTTAGACAGGCGGGGGAAAAACTGTTTTTT; CDR3aa: CASRDGSLRQAGEKLFF
v_gene: TRBV19; j_gene: TRBJ2-7; d_gene: NA; abundance: NA; CDR3nt: TGTGCCAGTAGTCTGGACTATGGGCGGTCCTACGAGCAGTACTTC; CDR3aa: CASSLDYGRSYEQYF
v_gene: TRBV11-2; j_gene: TRBJ2-3; d_gene: NA; abundance: NA; CDR3nt: TGTGCCAGCAGCCCCGTAAGCACAGATACGCAGTATTTT; CDR3aa: CASSPVSTDTQYF
v_gene: TRBV12-3/TRBV12-4; j_gene: TRBJ1-5; d_gene: NA; abundance: NA; CDR3nt: TGTGCCAGCACCATAGCGGGGGTTCAGCCCCAGCATTTT; CDR3aa: CASTIAGVQPQHF
v_gene: TRBV6-5; j_gene: TRBJ1-2; d_gene: TRBD1; abundance: NA; CDR3nt: TGTGCCAGCAGTTACGCACCCGGGACAGTCTCCGGTGGCTACACCTTC; CDR3aa: CASSYAPGTVSGGYTF
v_gene: TRBV18; j_gene: TRBJ1-3; d_gene: TRBD1; abundance: once; CDR3nt: TGTGCCAGCTCTCATAAGGGACAGCGGACTGGAAACACCATATATTTT; CDR3aa: CASSHKGQRTGNTIYF
v_gene: TRBV7-2; j_gene: TRBJ1-1; d_gene: TRBD1; abundance: NA; CDR3nt: TGTGCCAGCAGCTTAGAGGGACAGCTCATGAACACTGAAGCTTTCTTT; CDR3aa: CASSLEGQLMNTEAFF